This T cell receptor (beta chain) was sequenced in a study of blood T cell repertoires in COVID-19. As for the study in general: COVID-19 samples from acute and convalescent phases originated in the United States, Italy and Spain. From T cells, B-cell-depleted T cells, or PBMCs came the material, which was cDNA or gDNA.

As handled by the study authors: The assay estimated nucleated cells by amplifying reference gene primers. Assay used: immunoSEQ multiplex PCR; TCRdb lists only in-frame clones, some missing. Clonal size and the V and J genes are those of that table, whereas D and trimming came from the DNA. The sample yields roughly 99,000 clones, more than 65% seen once. Per germline, CDR1 ENHRY and CDR2 SYGVKD. CDR3 length: 13 residues. The ends were cut back, 7 bases at V and 2 bases at J, with 11 bases in the middle. The rearrangement links TRBV10-3 to TRBJ2-5; D uncertain. The receptor was derived from an elderly woman with active or convalescent COVID-19. The specimen sequenced was peripheral blood. The CDR3 reads CAITPESQETQYF. CDR3 DNA sequence: TGTGCCATCACCCCGGAGTCGCAAGAGACCCAGTACTTC.